The entry below describes one TCR beta chain. The antigen is not known. The CDR3 runs to 16 residues. Trimming took 6 bases from V and 5 from J; bases not matched to a gene: 12. Germline V gene lookup returns CDR1 SGHTA and CDR2 FQGNSA. This entry belongs to a study of T cells in localized non-small cell lung cancer. General study findings and limits: Uninvolved adjacent lung showed peak T cell clonality, exceeding tumor.

Assay: immunoSEQ multiplex PCR; the TCRdb copy retains only in-frame clones and omits some. Of thousands of clones in the sample, 85% were seen once. V usage is TRBV7-2 and J usage is TRBJ1-5; 8 nucleotides align to TRBD1. The source of this sequence is a woman aged 40-70 years with stage II lung adenocarcinoma. The starting material was PBMCs, obtained before any cancer treatment. The CDR3 is CASSSGTGRWDQPQHF. In DNA form, the CDR3 reads TGTGCCAGCAGTTCCGGGACAGGTCGTTGGGATCAGCCCCAGCATTTT.